Following are 25 T cell receptor beta chains from one sample sequenced in a study of blood T cell repertoires in COVID-19. Libraries were prepared by immunoSEQ multiplex PCR; TCRdb keeps only in-frame clonotypes and omits some of them. This table has 130,000 to 150,000 clones, about 80% appearing once. The sequencing sample was made of peripheral blood. These receptors originate from an elderly woman with acute or convalescent COVID-19.

J is TRBJ1-6 and V is TRBV18, with a tentative D call TRBD1 (5 bases). The CDR3 has 14 residues. V lost 3 bases and J 7 bases, leaving 10 bases between the germline ends. Per germline, CDR1 KGHSH and CDR2 LQKENI. CDR3 protein: CASSPSGRNSPLHF. The CDR3 DNA is TGTGCCAGCTCACCGTCAGGGAGGAATTCACCCCTCCACTTT.

J is TRBJ2-7 and V is TRBV5-6, with no clear D. The CDR3 contains 14 residues. Germline lookup yields CDR1 SGHDT and CDR2 YYEEEE. The V and J ends lost 1 base and 3 bases respectively, with 11 bases between them. CDR3 nucleotides: TGTGCCAGCAGCTTGTCAGGATCTAACTACGAGCAGTACTTC. It codes for CASSLSGSNYEQYF.

The V and J genes are TRBV27 and TRBJ1-2, with D possibly being TRBD1 (6 bases). Germline V gene lookup returns CDR1 MNHEY and CDR2 SMNVEV (reference sequence). V dropped 6 bases and J dropped 5 bases, with 19 bases sitting between them. The CDR3 covers 15 residues. CDR3 protein: CASRDSNIEGYGYTF. The DNA for the CDR3 is TGTGCCAGCAGGGACAGTAACATTGAAGGATATGGCTACACCTTC.

The CDR3 sequence: CASSVDVAGGHYTGELFF. CDR3 nucleotides: TGTGCCAGCAGCGTAGATGTAGCGGGGGGGCACTACACCGGGGAGCTGTTTTTT. The rearrangement uses TRBV9 and TRBJ2-2; 11 bases line up with TRBD2. Trimming took 0 bases from V and 3 from J; bases not matched to a gene: 7. Germline loops: CDR1 SGDLS, CDR2 YYNGEE. The CDR3 is 18 residues long.

A few counts support this clone. The rearrangement joins TRBV5-6 to TRBJ1-1; no clear D. The length of the CDR3 is 16 residues. The germline V and J ends were trimmed by 5 bases and 1 base, with 18 bases remaining between them. Germline loops: CDR1 SGHDT, CDR2 YYEEEE. The CDR3 spells CASSPASTPPNTEAFF. The CDR3, as DNA: TGTGCCAGCAGTCCCGCATCCACTCCGCCGAACACTGAAGCTTTCTTT.

The chain joins TRBV7-3 to TRBJ1-6, with D tentatively TRBD1 (5 bases). This CDR3 has 16 residues. The V gene lost 3 bases and the J gene lost 6 bases, with 15 bases spanning the gap. Per the germline V gene, CDR1 is SGHTA and CDR2 is FQGTGA. DNA of the CDR3: TGTGCCAGCAGCTTGATTGGGACTCGGGGTAATTCACCCCTCCACTTT. This codes for CASSLIGTRGNSPLHF. Full variable domain (outside the CDR3, taken from reference TRBV7-3 and TRBJ1-6): GAGVSQTPSNKVTEKGKYVELRCDPISGHTALYWYRQSLGQGPEFLIYFQGTGAADDSGLPNDRFFAVRPEGSVSTLKIQRTERGDSAVYLCASSLIGTRGNSPLHFGNGTRLTVT.

This clone was counted between two and nine times. This rearrangement joins TRBV11-2 to TRBJ1-2; no definite D call. The CDR3 has 14 amino acids. The V gene lost 0 bases and the J gene lost 7 bases, with 12 bases spanning the gap. Germline V gene data show CDR1 as SGHAT and CDR2 as FQNNGV. The CDR3 bases are TGTGCCAGCAGCTTAGATGGGCCAGAAGTTGGCTACACCTTC. Translation: CASSLDGPEVGYTF.

V gene TRBV7-9 combines with J gene TRBJ1-2; D gene unclear. V lost 4 bases and J lost 4, with 7 bases in between. The germline V gene encodes CDR1 SEHNR and CDR2 FQNEAQ (reference sequence). The CDR3 runs 12 residues. CDR3 bases: TGTGCCAGCAGCTCTAGACCCTATGGCTACACCTTC. Its translation is CASSSRPYGYTF.

This chain links TRBV4-1 with TRBJ1-6; unclear D gene. The CDR3 runs to 17 residues. Deletions cut 3 bases from V and 0 bases from J, with 12 bases between. Germline lookup yields CDR1 MGHRA and CDR2 YSYEKL. DNA of the CDR3: TGCGCCAGCAGCCATGGCCCGGGGAGCTCCTATAATTCACCCCTCCACTTT. This sequence encodes CASSHGPGSSYNSPLHF.

The chain is built from TRBV4-3 and TRBJ2-6, with D perhaps TRBD1 (6 bases). This CDR3 comprises 14 residues. Germline V gives CDR1 LGHNA, CDR2 YSLEER. Trimming removed 0 bases at V and 12 bases at J, with 12 bases between. CDR3 DNA: TGCGCCAGCAGCCAAGATTCGGACAGCGGCGTCCTGACTTTC. It is translated as CASSQDSDSGVLTF.

This clone has a single count. This sequence joins TRBV19 and TRBJ1-3; unclear D gene. V was shortened by 5 bases and J by 4 bases, with 9 bases between the two germline ends. In germline, CDR1 is LNHDA, CDR2 SQIVND (reference sequence). The CDR3 totals 13 residues. The CDR3 bases are TGTGCCAGTAGTGGACTTTTCGGAAACACCATATATTTT. Translated, it gives CASSGLFGNTIYF. The full variable domain, rest sourced from reference TRBV19 and TRBJ1-3, is DGGITQSPKYLFRKEGQNVTLSCEQNLNHDAMYWYRQDPGQGLRLIYYSQIVNDFQKGDIAEGYSVSREKKESFPLTVTSAQKNPTAFYLCASSGLFGNTIYFGEGSWLTVV.

The chain recombines TRBV7-2 with TRBJ1-2; weak D call: TRBD1 (5 bases). The CDR3 consists of 13 residues. Germline V gene sequence: CDR1 SGHTA, CDR2 FQGNSA. Trimming removed 4 bases at V and 4 bases at J, with 10 bases between. The CDR3 DNA follows: TGTGCCAGCAGCTCGGACAACCGCTATGGCTACACCTTC. As protein: CASSSDNRYGYTF.

This rearrangement joins TRBV6-5 to TRBJ2-5; 7 bases align to TRBD1. Germline-derived CDR1 and CDR2 are MNHEY and SVGAGI. J gave up 2 bases and V 1 base, and 4 bases lay outside the gene matches. The CDR3 loop spans 15 amino acids. The CDR3 sequence: CASSYYGTEQETQYF. CDR3 in DNA: TGTGCCAGCAGTTACTACGGGACAGAACAAGAGACCCAGTACTTC.

The chain employs TRBV6-1 and TRBJ1-6, with D perhaps matching TRBD1 (5 bases). The CDR3 length is 14 residues. Germline V gene lookup returns CDR1 MNHNS and CDR2 SASEGT. Trimming removed 5 bases at V and 7 bases at J, with 12 bases between. CDR3 sequence: CASSYVGGNSPLHF. The CDR3 DNA follows: TGTGCCAGCAGTTATGTGGGGGGGAATTCACCCCTCCACTTT.

The chain uses TRBV6-2 or TRBV6-3 and TRBJ1-1, with D possibly TRBD1 on 5 matching bases. The germline V gene has CDR1 MNHEY and CDR2 SVGEGT. V shed 5 bases and J shed 4 bases, with 14 bases lying between them. CDR3 size: 14 residues. The CDR3 here is CASSNGGGPTEAFF. The CDR3, as DNA: TGTGCCAGCAGTAACGGGGGGGGTCCCACTGAAGCTTTCTTT.

This chain uses TRBV6-5 with TRBJ1-2; 8 positions match TRBD1. Germline CDR1 is MNHEY and CDR2 is SVGAGI. There are 13 residues in the CDR3. V lost 10 bases to trimming and J lost 7 bases; unmatched junction nucleotides: 11. CDR3 sequence reads: CANSGNRGGGYTF. Written as DNA, the CDR3 is TGTGCCAATAGTGGGAACAGGGGGGGTGGCTACACCTTC.

This chain links TRBV30 with TRBJ1-2, with D possibly being TRBD1 (5 bases). Trimming shortened V by 2 bases and J by 2 bases, and 12 bases separated the two germline ends. Germline-derived CDR1 and CDR2 are GTSNPN and SVGIG (reference sequence). CDR3 size: 14 residues. For the CDR3, the DNA is TGTGCCTGGAGTCGCCTGACAGTCAACTATGGCTACACCTTC. Translating it yields CAWSRLTVNYGYTF.

The gene calls are TRBV7-3 and TRBJ1-1, with D perhaps matching TRBD1 (5 bases). V was pared by 3 bases and J by 3 bases, with 14 bases between. Germline V gene sequence: CDR1 SGHTA, CDR2 FQGTGA. The CDR3 runs to 15 residues. The CDR3 nucleotides read TGTGCCAGCAGCTTTTCAGGGAATGGGTACACTGAAGCTTTCTTT. Encoded protein: CASSFSGNGYTEAFF.

A note on this clone: This same CDR3 is encoded by further DNA sequences in the sample. This chain links TRBV19 with TRBJ1-2, with D unclear. CDR3 size: 12 residues. Germline V gene data show CDR1 as LNHDA and CDR2 as SQIVND (reference sequence). Trimming left V 3 bases short and J 1 base short, with 3 bases between. The CDR3 DNA sequence: TGTGCCAGTAGTATCTATAACTATGGCTACACCTTC. This encodes CASSIYNYGYTF.

This clone was recorded only once. The chain couples TRBV13 to TRBJ1-2; 7 nucleotides align to TRBD1. The junction had 0 bases not matched to a gene; V was cut back by 5 bases and J by 3 bases. The V gene's germline CDR1 is PRHDT and CDR2 FYEKMQ (reference sequence). The CDR3 covers 12 residues. The CDR3 bases are TGTGCCAGCAGCACAGGGGACTATGGCTACACCTTC. Amino acids: CASSTGDYGYTF.

The V and J genes are TRBV29-1 and TRBJ2-2; 7 bases fit TRBD1. This CDR3 spans 14 amino acids. Per the germline V gene, CDR1 is SQVTM and CDR2 is ANQGSEA. V dropped 6 bases and J dropped 0; count of bases not matched to a gene: 4. CDR3 nucleotide sequence: TGCAGCGTACGGGACAGTACGAACACCGGGGAGCTGTTTTTT. Its translation: CSVRDSTNTGELFF.

The chain links TRBV7-9 to TRBJ1-4; the D is unclear. The CDR3 loop spans 13 amino acids. Deletions cut 5 bases from V and 7 bases from J, with 11 bases between. Germline V gives CDR1 SEHNR, CDR2 FQNEAQ (reference sequence). As DNA, the CDR3 is TGTGCCAGCAGCCCCCCGACTGCTGAAAAACTGTTTTTT. Encoded protein: CASSPPTAEKLFF.

This sequence joins TRBV19 and TRBJ2-7; TRBD1 matches at 7 bases. This CDR3 spans 14 amino acids. The germline V gene encodes CDR1 LNHDA and CDR2 SQIVND (reference sequence). The trim removed 5 bases at V and 2 bases at J, leaving 6 bases unmatched. CDR3 sequence reads: CASSPRDSTYEQYF. CDR3 DNA: TGTGCCAGTAGTCCCCGGGACAGTACCTACGAGCAGTACTTC.

The chain carries TRBV5-1 and TRBJ1-4; 7 bases are a match to TRBD1. The length of the CDR3 is 16 residues. V trimming: 5 bases; J trimming: 4 bases; junction bases outside the gene matches: 11. Germline assignment: CDR1 SGHRS and CDR2 YFSETQ. CDR3 in DNA: TGCGCCAGCAGTCCACAGGGGCTTAGGAGTAATGAAAAACTGTTTTTT. Its translation is CASSPQGLRSNEKLFF.

The chain recombines TRBV6-5 with TRBJ1-2; tentatively, D is TRBD1 (5 bases). Per the germline V gene, CDR1 is MNHEY and CDR2 is SVGAGI. The V and J ends lost 6 bases and 8 bases respectively, with 10 bases between them. This CDR3 spans 11 amino acids. The CDR3 sequence is CASRSGYGYTF. The DNA for the CDR3 is TGTGCCAGCAGGTCAGGGTACGGCTACACCTTC.